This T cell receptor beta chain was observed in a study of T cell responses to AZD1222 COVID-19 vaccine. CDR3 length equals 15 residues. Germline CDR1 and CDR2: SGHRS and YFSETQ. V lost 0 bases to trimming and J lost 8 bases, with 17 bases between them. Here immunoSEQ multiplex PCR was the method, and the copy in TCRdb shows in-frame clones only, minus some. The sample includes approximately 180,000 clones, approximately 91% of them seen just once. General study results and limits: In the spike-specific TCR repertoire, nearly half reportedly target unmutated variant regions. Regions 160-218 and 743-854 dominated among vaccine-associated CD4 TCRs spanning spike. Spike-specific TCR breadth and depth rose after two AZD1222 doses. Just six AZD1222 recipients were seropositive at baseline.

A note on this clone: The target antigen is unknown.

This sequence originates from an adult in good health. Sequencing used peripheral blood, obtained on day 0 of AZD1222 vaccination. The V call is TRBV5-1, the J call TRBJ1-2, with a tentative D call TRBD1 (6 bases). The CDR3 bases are TGCGCCAGCAGCTTGGACAGGGTGGGCGGTGGCGGCTACACCTTC. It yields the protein CASSLDRVGGGGYTF.